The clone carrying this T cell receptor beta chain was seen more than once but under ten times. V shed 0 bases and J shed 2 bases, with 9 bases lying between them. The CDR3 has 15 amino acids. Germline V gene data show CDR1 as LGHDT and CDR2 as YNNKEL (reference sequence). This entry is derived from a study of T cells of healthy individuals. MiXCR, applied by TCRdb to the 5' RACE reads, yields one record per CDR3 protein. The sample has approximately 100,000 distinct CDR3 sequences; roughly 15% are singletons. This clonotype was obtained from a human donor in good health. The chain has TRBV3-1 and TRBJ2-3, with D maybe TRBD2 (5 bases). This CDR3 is CASSQDGLVTDTQYF. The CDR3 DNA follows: TGTGCCAGCAGCCAAGATGGACTTGTCACAGATACGCAGTATTTT.